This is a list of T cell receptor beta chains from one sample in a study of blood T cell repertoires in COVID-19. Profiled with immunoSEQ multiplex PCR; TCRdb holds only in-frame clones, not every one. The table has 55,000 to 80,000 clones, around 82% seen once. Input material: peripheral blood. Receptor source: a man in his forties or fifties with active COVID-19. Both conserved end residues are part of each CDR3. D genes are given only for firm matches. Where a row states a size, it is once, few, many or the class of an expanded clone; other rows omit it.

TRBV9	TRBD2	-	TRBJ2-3	TGTGCCAGCAGCCCCTCCGGGGGGACGCAGTATTTT	CASSPSGGTQYF
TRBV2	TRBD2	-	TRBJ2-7	TGTGCCAGCAGAACTAGCGGCTACGAGCAGTACTTC	CASRTSGYEQYF
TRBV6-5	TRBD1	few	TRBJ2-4	TGTGCCAGCAGTTTCCGACAGGGATACAAAAACATTCAGTACTTC	CASSFRQGYKNIQYF
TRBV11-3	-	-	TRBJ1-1	TGTGCCAACTCTTCGAACACTGAAGCTTTCTTT	CANSSNTEAFF
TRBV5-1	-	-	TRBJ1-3	TGCGCCAGCAGCACCACAGGTTCAGCGGGAAACACCATATATTTT	CASSTTGSAGNTIYF
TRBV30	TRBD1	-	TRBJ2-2	TGTGCCTGGGGCAGGGGGTTGACTTACACCGGGGAGCTGTTTTTT	CAWGRGLTYTGELFF
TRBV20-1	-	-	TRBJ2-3	TGCAGTGCTGGTGGGGGGACTAGCACAGATACGCAGTATTTT	CSAGGGTSTDTQYF
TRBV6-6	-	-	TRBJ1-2	TGTGCCAGCGGCGGGGGGTCTCTTGGCTACACCTTC	CASGGGSLGYTF
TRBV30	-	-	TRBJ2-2	TGTGCCTGGACCCCCTCCGGGGAGCTGTTTTTT	CAWTPSGELFF
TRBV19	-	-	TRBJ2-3	TGTGCCAGTAAAACGACCAGCGGGCCATCAGATACGCAGTATTTT	CASKTTSGPSDTQYF
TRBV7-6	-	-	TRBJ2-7	TGTGCCAGCAGCTTAGGGACAGTCTCCTACGAGCAGTACTTC	CASSLGTVSYEQYF
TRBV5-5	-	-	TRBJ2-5	TGTGCCAGCAGCTTGGCTCCGACAGGATCCGTGCAAGAGACCCAGTACTTC	CASSLAPTGSVQETQYF
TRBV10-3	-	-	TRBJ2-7	TGTGCCATCAGTGAAGTGGGGGGAAGCGGACACGAGCAGTACTTC	CAISEVGGSGHEQYF
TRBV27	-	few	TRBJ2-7	TGTGCCAGCAAGGTCCGAGGTTCCAACGAGCAGTACTTC	CASKVRGSNEQYF
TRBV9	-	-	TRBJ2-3	TGTGCCAGCAGCCCGACTACTTCAGATACGCAGTATTTT	CASSPTTSDTQYF
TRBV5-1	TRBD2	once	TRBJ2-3	TGCGCCAGCAGCTTAGATGCGGGGGGGCCGGATGATACGCAGTATTTT	CASSLDAGGPDDTQYF
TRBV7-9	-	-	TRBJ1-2	TGTGCCAGCTCTCGTGGAGGTATTGGCTATGGCTACACCTTC	CASSRGGIGYGYTF
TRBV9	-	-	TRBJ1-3	TGTGCCAGCAGCGCTAACAGGGCTTGGGGAAACACCATATATTTT	CASSANRAWGNTIYF
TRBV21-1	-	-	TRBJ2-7	TGTGCCAGCAGGAAGATAGGGCCTAGCGGGGTGAGGTACTTC	CASRKIGPSGVRYF
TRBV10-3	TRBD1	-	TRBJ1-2	TGTGCCATCAGTGAGGAGGGAGCCAGGGGGCATTTCTATGGCTACACCTTC	CAISEEGARGHFYGYTF
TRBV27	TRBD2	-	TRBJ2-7	TGTGCCAGCAGTTTTTCCCCGGGAGGTAATTACGAGCAGTACTTC	CASSFSPGGNYEQYF
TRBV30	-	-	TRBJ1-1	TGTGCCTGGAGTGTACTAACTGAAGCTTTCTTT	CAWSVLTEAFF
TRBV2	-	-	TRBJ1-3	TGTGCCAGCAGTGAAGACAGGGTACATTCAGGAAACACCATATATTTT	CASSEDRVHSGNTIYF
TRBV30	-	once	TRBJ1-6	TGTGCCTGGGGGTTCCTGGACTCAGATAATTCACCCCTCCACTTT	CAWGFLDSDNSPLHF
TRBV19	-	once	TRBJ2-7	TGTGCCAGTACGGATAGGGAAGGAGGGTCCTACGAGCAGTACTTC	CASTDREGGSYEQYF
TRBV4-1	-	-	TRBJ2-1	TGCGCCAGCAGCCCCATCCCGAGGGACTTGCGCGGGGATGAGCAGTTCTTC	CASSPIPRDLRGDEQFF
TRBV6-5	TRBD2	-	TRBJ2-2	TGTGCCAGCAGTTACGTCCTAGCGGGGGGGCCCGGGGAGCTGTTTTTT	CASSYVLAGGPGELFF